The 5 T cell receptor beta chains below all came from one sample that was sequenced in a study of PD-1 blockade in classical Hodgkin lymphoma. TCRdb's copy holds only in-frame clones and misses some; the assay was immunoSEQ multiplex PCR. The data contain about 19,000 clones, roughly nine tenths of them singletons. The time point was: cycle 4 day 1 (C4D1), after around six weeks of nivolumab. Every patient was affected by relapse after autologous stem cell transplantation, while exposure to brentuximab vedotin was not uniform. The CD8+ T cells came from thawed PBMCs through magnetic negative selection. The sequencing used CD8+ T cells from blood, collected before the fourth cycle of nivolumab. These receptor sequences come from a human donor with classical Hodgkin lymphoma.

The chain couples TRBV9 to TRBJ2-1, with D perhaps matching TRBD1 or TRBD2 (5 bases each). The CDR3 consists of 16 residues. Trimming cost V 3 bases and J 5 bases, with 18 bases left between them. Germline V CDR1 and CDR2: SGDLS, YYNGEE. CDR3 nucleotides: TGTGCCAGCAGCGAGACCCAGGGACGGGCTAACAATGAGCAGTTCTTC. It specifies CASSETQGRANNEQFF.

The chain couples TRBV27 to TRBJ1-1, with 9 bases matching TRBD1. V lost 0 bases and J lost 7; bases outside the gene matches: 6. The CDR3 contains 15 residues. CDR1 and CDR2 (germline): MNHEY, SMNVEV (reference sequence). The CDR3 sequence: CASSLSPTGGDEAFF. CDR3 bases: TGTGCCAGCAGTTTATCTCCGACAGGGGGTGATGAAGCTTTCTTT.

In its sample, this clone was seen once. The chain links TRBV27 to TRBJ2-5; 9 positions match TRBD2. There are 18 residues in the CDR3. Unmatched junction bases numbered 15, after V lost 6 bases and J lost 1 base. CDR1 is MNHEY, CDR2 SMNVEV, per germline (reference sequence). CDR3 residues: CASREMFGLAGTQETQYF. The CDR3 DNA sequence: TGTGCCAGCAGGGAAATGTTCGGGCTAGCGGGAACCCAAGAGACCCAGTACTTC.

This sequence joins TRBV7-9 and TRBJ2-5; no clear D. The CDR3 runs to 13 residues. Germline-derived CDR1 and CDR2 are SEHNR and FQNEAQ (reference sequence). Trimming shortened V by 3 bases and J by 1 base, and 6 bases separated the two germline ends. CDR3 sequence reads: CASSFYSQETQYF. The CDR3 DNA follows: TGTGCCAGCAGCTTTTACAGCCAAGAGACCCAGTACTTC.

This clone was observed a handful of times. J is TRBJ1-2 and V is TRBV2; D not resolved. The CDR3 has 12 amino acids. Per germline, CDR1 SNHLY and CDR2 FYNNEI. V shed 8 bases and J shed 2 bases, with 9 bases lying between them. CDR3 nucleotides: TGTGCCAGCCCGTTACTGAACTATGGCTACACCTTC. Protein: CASPLLNYGYTF.